This T cell receptor beta chain is from a study of blood T cell repertoires in COVID-19. The authors' processing: By means of reference gene primer amplification, nucleated cell counts were estimated. Sequenced by immunoSEQ multiplex PCR; TCRdb stores in-frame clones only, minus some. D and trimming come from the DNA, and the V and J calls and clone size come from that table. The sample includes approximately 180,000 clones, 89% of them seen just once. Germline values: CDR1 LGHDT, CDR2 YNNKEL (reference sequence). This CDR3 has 20 residues. The junction had 20 bases not matched to a gene; V was cut back by 0 bases and J by 5 bases. Participants spanned ages about 18 to 100 years and resided in about two dozen US areas. Categorization into cohorts depended on clinical history that participants reported.

The sequenced sample was PBMCs or T cells enriched from blood (not recorded which). The receptor was derived from a woman in her forties with acute COVID-19. The rearrangement joins TRBV3-1 (or the pseudogene TRBV3-2) to TRBJ2-5; 8 bases map to TRBD2. CDR3 nucleotides: TGTGCCAGCAGCCAAGAGGAAGGGAGTAGCGGGGTAATGGGGGAGGAGACCCAGTACTTC. Translation gives CASSQEEGSSGVMGEETQYF.